The present TCR beta chain was sequenced within a study of blood T cell repertoires in COVID-19. Overall study: Acute-phase and convalescent COVID-19 samples originated in the United States, Italy and Spain. Sources were T cells, B-cell-depleted T cells, or PBMCs; the material itself was cDNA or gDNA.

This clone has a single count. As processed by the authors: Estimation of nucleated cell counts was performed using reference gene primer amplification. Using immunoSEQ multiplex PCR, the repertoire was profiled, and TCRdb retains in-frame clones only, with some absent. V, J and clone size reflect that table, while D and trimming were determined from the DNA. The repertoire holds 55,000 to 65,000 clones, with roughly four fifths as singletons. This CDR3 contains 17 residues. Germline values: CDR1 SGHDN, CDR2 FVKESK. Unmatched junction bases numbered 12, after V lost 0 bases and J lost 5 bases. V usage is TRBV14 and J usage is TRBJ2-5; TRBD2 aligns across 7 bases. The specimen was peripheral blood. This receptor was identified in a woman of 80 years or more with acute or convalescent COVID-19. The CDR3 spells CASSQDIGLGGEETQYF. The CDR3 DNA reads as TGTGCCAGCAGCCAAGATATCGGCCTGGGGGGGGAGGAGACCCAGTACTTC.